This T cell receptor (beta chain) was recovered during a study of blood T cell repertoires in COVID-19 (dated by TCRdb to about 2020). Background on the whole study: The collaborator samples originated in the United States, Italy and Spain and spanned the acute and convalescent phases of COVID-19. The prospective study material was composed of cDNA or gDNA derived from T cells, B-cell-depleted T cells, or PBMCs. Subjects who had been exposed to COVID-19, were actively infected with it, or had recovered from it provided the deeply sampled blood TCRbeta repertoires that made up the dataset. The repertoires were released in a freely available public database intended as a resource for research on the immune response to SARS-CoV-2. The samples were drawn from the first 160 participants of the ongoing ImmuneRACE study and from 1,254 subjects provided by 6 global collaborators. The sample metadata nearly always contained a de-identified subject ID, COVID-19 status, age in years and sex. Where available, HLA class I and class II types were taken from metadata supplied by the sample provider and were not determined by assay-based typing.

The V end gives up 5 bases and the J end 5 bases, leaving 7 bases in the junction not matched to a gene. Reading the germline V gene gives CDR1 SGHVS and CDR2 FQNEAQ. Reading from cysteine to phenylalanine, the CDR3 counts 16 amino acids. The retained sequence is limited to the CDR3, 48 bases, with the frame set at the first base. The count of this clone is one. Its antigen is still unknown. The sample holds no much larger clone one base away, and base qualities are not on file. Broad study findings and their caveats: How much clinical and demographic metadata was included differed by source and by participant, and the metadata was provided uncurated.

Whole blood was collected in K2EDTA tubes by collaborating institutions according to the institutions' own protocols. For TCRbeta analysis, collaborators shipped samples in one of three forms: frozen whole blood, isolated PBMCs, or DNA extracted from either of those sample types. The immunoSEQ Assay, a bias-controlled multiplex PCR, was used to amplify TCRbeta CDR3 regions from genomic DNA. As for the authors' bioinformatics: Nucleated cell counts per sample were estimated from amplification of reference gene primers within the assay. To quantify the absolute abundance of each unique TCRbeta CDR3 rearrangement, sequence reads were collapsed and filtered. For each sample, productive Simpson clonality was calculated as the square root of Simpson's diversity index over productive rearrangements. TCRdb re-hosts the immuneACCESS table, in-frame sequences only. Its copies lack some clones; in the studies checked, an unresolved V gene accounts for under half of them, and the cause for the rest is not known. D and trimming come from the DNA, and the V and J calls and clone size come from that table. For this sample there are roughly 310,000 clones; 85% to 90% appear just once. The top ten clones comprise approximately 4% of the sample.

The receptor's source is a woman between 50 and 59 years old with active or convalescent COVID-19. The material sequenced was peripheral blood. Recombination joined TRBV7-8 with TRBJ2-1; TRBD2 lines up with 12 middle nucleotides. For the CDR3, the sequence is CASSPRLAGVHNEQFF. DNA sequence: TGTGCCAGCAGCCCTAGACTAGCGGGAGTACACAATGAGCAGTTCTTC.